This T cell receptor beta chain was sequenced in a study of post-analysis software for immune sequencing data. General study results and limits: Comparison of patients with controls showed about 5 TRBV segments more frequent in patients, TRBV5-6, TRBV5-1 and TRBV20-1 among them. Comparison with controls showed significantly lower normalized Chao1 diversity in multiple sclerosis patients.

Germline V gene lookup returns CDR1 SGDLS and CDR2 YYNGEE. CDR3 length: 16 residues. V was shortened by 1 base and J by 5 bases, with 19 bases between the two germline ends. A word on this clonotype: The antigen remains unidentified.

Libraries were made from TCR beta cDNA, and they carried unique molecular identifiers. One entry per CDR3 protein results from TCRdb running MiXCR on the PCR reads. Of 170,000 or so distinct CDR3 sequences listed, 30% are singletons. The chain has TRBV9 and TRBJ2-7; D is perhaps TRBD2 (6 bases). The sequencing sample was made of blood. The sequence was collected from a girl under 18 with multiple sclerosis. As DNA, the CDR3 is TGTGCCAGCAGCGTAACTGGAGGAGGGTACCCTCACGAGCAGTACTTC. This codes for CASSVTGGGYPHEQYF.